This T cell receptor (beta chain) emerged from a study of blood T cell repertoires in COVID-19. Study summary: Sample material is recorded as cDNA or gDNA derived from T cells, B-cell-depleted T cells, or PBMCs.

The assay was immunoSEQ multiplex PCR, and TCRdb's table has in-frame clones only and misses some. The sample lists about 55,000 clones; 70% to 90% were seen once. V was pared by 4 bases and J by 6 bases, with 14 bases between. Germline CDR1 and CDR2: SGHNT and YYREEE (reference sequence). There are 13 residues in the CDR3. J is TRBJ2-7 and V is TRBV5-4; possibly TRBD2 for D (6 bases). The clonotype originates from a man aged 55 to 70 with acute or convalescent COVID-19. Sequenced sample: peripheral blood. The CDR3 DNA follows: TGTGCCAGCAGCCCCCCGGGGGTAGCCGAGCAGTACTTC. Translating it yields CASSPPGVAEQYF.